This TCR beta chain is from a study of T cell responses to AZD1222 COVID-19 vaccine. With regard to this clone: Its matching antigen is unknown.

Points from the study as a whole: Unmutated variant regions are reportedly the target of nearly half of TCRs that are spike-specific. Repertoires were sampled only after the peak T cell response. With dominance at 160-218 and 743-854, vaccine-associated CD4 TCRs spanned spike.

Profiling relied on immunoSEQ multiplex PCR, and the TCRdb table lists in-frame clones only, not all of them. This table holds around 100,000 clones, 80% to 95% found once. In germline, CDR1 is LNHDA, CDR2 SQIVND (reference sequence). V lost 7 bases and J lost 0, with 9 bases in between. CDR3 length: 14 amino acids. The sequence was collected from an adult in good health. The chain has TRBV19 and TRBJ2-2; D is possibly TRBD2 (5 bases). The source was peripheral blood, collected on day 0 of AZD1222 vaccination. For the CDR3, the DNA is TGTGCCAGTAAGAGGACTCCGAACACCGGGGAGCTGTTTTTT. It codes for CASKRTPNTGELFF.